This passage covers 2 T cell receptor beta chains from one sample sequenced in a study of CD8 T cells in Susac syndrome. The RNA input was about 0.5 to 1 ug, and it was reverse transcribed with random hexamers. TCRdb processed the immunoSEQ multiplex PCR reads anew with MiXCR; each CDR3 protein has one entry. Among over 150,000 distinct CDR3 sequences listed, about 96% were seen once. The sequenced sample consisted of CD4+ T cells from PBMCs. The receptor set was obtained from a human donor with Susac syndrome.

The chain has TRBV20-1 and TRBJ2-3; D may be TRBD1 (6 bases). The germline gives CDR1 DFQATT, CDR2 SNEGSKA (reference sequence). This CDR3 is 13 amino acids long. V was pared by 2 bases and J by 1 base, with 7 bases between. CDR3 in amino acids: CSARSGGTDTQYF. In DNA form, the CDR3 reads TGCAGTGCTAGATCAGGGGGCACAGATACGCAGTATTTT.

The chain couples TRBV27 to TRBJ1-5; D remains ambiguous. CDR1 MNHEY and CDR2 SMNVEV come from the germline V gene (reference sequence). CDR3 length: 16 amino acids. V shed 2 bases and J shed 0 bases, with 11 bases lying between them. The CDR3 DNA reads as TGTGCCAGCAGTTTAGGTGGACTCTATAGCAATCAGCCCCAGCATTTT. It is translated as CASSLGGLYSNQPQHF.